These 20 T cell receptor beta chains originate from one sample sequenced in a study of blood T cell repertoires in COVID-19. Profiling relied on immunoSEQ multiplex PCR, and the TCRdb table lists in-frame clones only, not all of them. The sample records around 140,000 clones, 75% to 90% being singletons. Sample: peripheral blood. The receptor set was obtained from a man between 18 and 35 years old with COVID-19, enrolled during active disease.

The chain couples TRBV27 to TRBJ2-1; tentative D call: TRBD1 (6 bases). The CDR3 runs 14 residues. Trimming removed 6 bases at V and 3 bases at J, with 12 bases between. Germline CDR1 is MNHEY and CDR2 is SMNVEV (reference sequence). The CDR3 is CASSDTGFYNEQFF. The CDR3 nucleotides read TGTGCCAGCAGCGATACAGGGTTCTACAATGAGCAGTTCTTC.

The gene calls are TRBV30 and TRBJ1-5; possibly TRBD1 for D (6 bases). The CDR3 runs to 13 residues. The germline gives CDR1 GTSNPN, CDR2 SVGIG (reference sequence). The ends were cut back, 2 bases at V and 3 bases at J, with 8 bases in the middle. CDR3 coding DNA: TGTGCCTGGAGTACAGGGACCAATCAGCCCCAGCATTTT. This gives the protein CAWSTGTNQPQHF.

The CDR3 reads CSASDHAGVETQYF. As DNA, the CDR3 is TGCAGTGCTAGTGATCATGCGGGGGTTGAGACCCAGTACTTC. The V and J genes are TRBV20-1 and TRBJ2-5; 7 bases map to TRBD2. CDR3 length equals 14 residues. CDR1 DFQATT and CDR2 SNEGSKA come from the germline V gene (reference sequence). V shed 3 bases and J 5 bases; nucleotides not matched to a gene: 9.

The chain employs TRBV14 and TRBJ2-7, with D unresolved. CDR3 length: 13 residues. The V end lost 1 base, the J end lost 1 base, and 5 bases lay between the germline ends. The germline gives CDR1 SGHDN, CDR2 FVKESK. CDR3 region: CASSQAPSYEQYF. For the CDR3, the DNA is TGTGCCAGCAGCCAAGCTCCTTCCTACGAGCAGTACTTC.

V usage is TRBV11-2 and J usage is TRBJ2-1, with D maybe TRBD2 (5 bases). This CDR3 has 13 residues. V was trimmed by 5 bases and J by 7 bases, leaving 12 bases between them. The germline CDR1 and CDR2 sequences are SGHAT and FQNNGV. The CDR3 sequence: CASSPRAGNEQFF. Written as DNA, the CDR3 is TGTGCCAGCAGCCCCCGGGCGGGTAATGAGCAGTTCTTC.

The J gene is TRBJ2-5, the V gene TRBV2, with TRBD1 matching 8 bases. The CDR3 covers 15 residues. Unmatched junction bases numbered 8, after V lost 6 bases and J lost 2 bases. Germline V gene data show CDR1 as SNHLY and CDR2 as FYNNEI. As DNA, the CDR3 is TGTGCCAGCAGCAGCTTTGGGACAGGACAAGAGACCCAGTACTTC. As protein: CASSSFGTGQETQYF.

The chain carries TRBV21-1 and TRBJ1-1; the table's D call, TRBD1, has no DNA check behind it. TRBV21-1 is marked as a pseudogene. The CDR3 is made up of 12 amino acids. For the CDR3, the DNA is TGTGCCAGCTTTAGGACAAACACTGAAGCTTTCTTT. It codes for CASFRTNTEAFF.

This clone was picked up one time. V is TRBV21-1 and J is TRBJ2-5; the D call TRBD2 from the table was never checked on the DNA. TRBV21-1 is a pseudogene segment. The CDR3 contains 16 residues. The CDR3 sequence is CASSKGLSGGQETQYF. As DNA, the CDR3 is TGTGCCAGCAGCAAAGGGCTTAGCGGAGGACAAGAGACCCAGTACTTC.

This clone was picked up one time. In DNA, the CDR3 is TGTGCCAGCAGTTACTTCGGGGAGCAGTTCTTC. This encodes CASSYFGEQFF. This chain links TRBV6-5 with TRBJ2-1; D is unclear. Trimming pared 1 base from V and 10 bases from J, leaving 5 bases between. CDR1 MNHEY and CDR2 SVGAGI come from the germline V gene. CDR3 length: 11 amino acids.

J is TRBJ2-7 and V is TRBV6-6, with 11 bases identical to TRBD1. CDR3 length: 15 amino acids. Trimming removed 4 bases from V and 2 bases from J; junction bases left unmatched: 4. Germline V gives CDR1 MNHNY, CDR2 SVGAGI (reference sequence). CDR3 in amino acids: CASSFSGQGAYEQYF. The CDR3 DNA reads as TGTGCCAGCAGTTTCTCGGGACAGGGGGCCTACGAGCAGTACTTC.

The CDR3 nucleotides are TGTGCCTGCAATCCGGGACAGGGTCACTACGAGCAGTACTTC. Translation: CACNPGQGHYEQYF. The V call is TRBV30, the J call TRBJ2-7; 9 bases fit TRBD1. Germline CDR1 and CDR2: GTSNPN and SVGIG (reference sequence). The ends lost 6 bases at V and 3 bases at J; junction bases unmatched: 9. The CDR3 contains 14 residues.

This chain connects TRBV4-1 to TRBJ2-1; TRBD1 aligns across 7 bases. The CDR3 is 18 amino acids. With 4 bases clipped from V and 8 bases from J, the junction kept 20 bases outside the gene matches. CDR1 and CDR2 from the germline V gene are MGHRA and YSYEKL. The CDR3 reads CASSPSTGIKRFNDEQFF. The CDR3 nucleotides read TGCGCCAGCAGCCCGTCGACAGGGATAAAACGGTTTAACGATGAGCAGTTCTTC.

The CDR3 loop is CASRQGSQYF. Here the CDR3 DNA reads TGTGCCAGCAGACAGGGATCCCAGTACTTC. The V gene is TRBV2, the J gene TRBJ2-5, with D perhaps TRBD1 (6 bases). Germline CDR1 and CDR2: SNHLY and FYNNEI. The CDR3 spans 10 residues. The germline V and J ends were trimmed by 6 bases and 9 bases, with 8 bases remaining between them.

This clone is a singleton in its sample. The V call is TRBV28, the J call TRBJ2-1; 14 nucleotides align to TRBD2. V dropped 4 bases and J dropped 3; count of bases not matched to a gene: 11. The CDR3 covers 19 residues. CDR1 and CDR2 from the germline V gene are MDHEN and SYDVKM. CDR3 region: CASSSRGTSGRGFYNEQFF. The CDR3 nucleotides are TGTGCCAGCAGTTCCCGAGGGACTAGCGGGAGAGGCTTCTACAATGAGCAGTTCTTC.

The chain uses TRBV28 and TRBJ1-5, with 7 bases lining up with TRBD1. V shed 7 bases, J shed 3 bases, and the junction held 18 bases outside the gene matches. The germline CDR1 and CDR2 sequences are MDHEN and SYDVKM. The CDR3 length is 18 residues. CDR3 DNA sequence: TGTGCCAGCATCCCACCGTCGTTGGCGGGACAGCACAATCAGCCCCAGCATTTT. Its protein is CASIPPSLAGQHNQPQHF.

This rearrangement joins TRBV7-2 to TRBJ2-3; 9 positions agree with TRBD1. Per germline, CDR1 SGHTA and CDR2 FQGNSA. V dropped 5 bases and J dropped 4; count of bases not matched to a gene: 7. This CDR3 region has 15 residues. CDR3 sequence reads: CASSRDRVRADTQYF. CDR3 sequence (DNA): TGTGCCAGCAGCCGGGACAGGGTTAGGGCAGATACGCAGTATTTT. The variable domain in full, completed from reference TRBV7-2 and TRBJ2-3, reads GAGVSQSPSNKVTEKGKDVELRCDPISGHTALYWYRQSLGQGLEFLIYFQGNSAPDKSGLPSDRFSAERTGGSVSTLTIQRTQQEDSAVYLCASSRDRVRADTQYFGPGTRLTVL.

The rearrangement uses TRBV14 and TRBJ1-4; D is possibly TRBD1 (6 bases). Germline loops: CDR1 SGHDN, CDR2 FVKESK. The CDR3 consists of 15 residues. The V and J ends lost 4 bases and 8 bases respectively, with 17 bases between them. The CDR3 reads CASSPVGGAFEKLFF. Written as DNA, the CDR3 is TGTGCCAGCAGCCCGGTAGGGGGTGCATTCGAAAAACTGTTTTTT.

This clone has a handful of counts. Mismatch with germline at one junction end may stem from a read error. The chain combines TRBV19 with TRBJ1-4, with 9 bases identical to TRBD1. The CDR3 is 15 residues long. CDR1 and CDR2 (germline): LNHDA, SQIVND (reference sequence). CDR3 sequence (DNA): TGTGCCAGTAGCTTGCCCGGGACAGGGTACGAAAAACTGCTTTTT. It encodes CASSLPGTGYEKLLF. The entire variable domain, with the rest obtained from reference TRBV19 and TRBJ1-4, is as follows: DGGITQSPKYLFRKEGQNVTLSCEQNLNHDAMYWYRQDPGQGLRLIYYSQIVNDFQKGDIAEGYSVSREKKESFPLTVTSAQKNPTAFYLCASSLPGTGYEKLLFGSGTQLSVL.

J is TRBJ2-1 and V is TRBV7-9, with 13 positions matching TRBD2. The J segment lost 10 bases and the V segment lost 4 bases, leaving 4 bases of the junction unmatched. This CDR3 region has 14 residues. Germline V gives CDR1 SEHNR, CDR2 FQNEAQ (reference sequence). This CDR3 is CASSSLAGGGEQFF. In DNA form, the CDR3 reads TGTGCCAGCAGCTCACTAGCGGGAGGGGGGGAGCAGTTCTTC.

This chain connects TRBV16 to TRBJ1-5, with TRBD1 matching 7 bases. The germline CDR1 and CDR2 sequences are KGHSY and FQNENV. The V and J ends lost 4 bases and 1 base, in that order; junction bases with no gene match: 4. This CDR3 contains 15 residues. CDR3 nucleotides: TGTGCCAGCAGCCGACAGGGTGGAAGCAATCAGCCCCAGCATTTT. Protein: CASSRQGGSNQPQHF.